A single sample is the source of the 26 T cell receptor beta chains below, sequenced in a study of beta chain features in type 1 diabetes. The sequenced template was cDNA made from the entire isolated RNA. Assay used: immunoSEQ multiplex PCR; TCRdb lists only in-frame clones, some missing. The sample has around 340,000 clones; around 7.6% are singletons. Specimen: central memory CD4+ T cells from blood. The receptors were sampled from a woman aged 18-29 years in good health.

The gene calls are TRBV9 and TRBJ2-1, with 15 bases that match TRBD2. V was clipped by 0 bases and J by 4 bases; unmatched bases: 2. Germline CDR1 reads SGDLS; CDR2 reads YYNGEE. The CDR3 is made up of 17 amino acids. The chain's CDR3 is CASSVGTSGRDYNEQFF. CDR3 DNA: TGTGCCAGCAGCGTAGGGACTAGCGGGAGGGATTACAATGAGCAGTTCTTC.

V is TRBV7-2 and J is TRBJ1-3, with D hard to call. There are 13 residues in the CDR3. Trimming stripped 3 bases from V and 0 bases from J, with 3 bases between. The germline V gene has CDR1 SGHTA and CDR2 FQGNSA. CDR3 DNA sequence: TGTGCCAGCAGCTTTAACTCTGGAAACACCATATATTTT. Its protein product is CASSFNSGNTIYF.

For the CDR3, the DNA is TGCAGTGCTCGCTTTGGAAAGCAGTTCTTC. It encodes CSARFGKQFF. The rearrangement links TRBV20-1 to TRBJ2-1; D is uncertain. Germline V CDR1 and CDR2: DFQATT, SNEGSKA (reference sequence). The CDR3 totals 10 residues. The V end lost 5 bases, the J end lost 11 bases, and 10 bases lay between the germline ends.

This chain uses TRBV11-2 with TRBJ2-1; no clear D. This CDR3 is built from 13 residues. Germline CDR1 is SGHAT and CDR2 is FQNNGV. Trimming removed 6 bases at V and 7 bases at J, with 13 bases between. CDR3 loop: CASRLGPNNEQFF. The CDR3 bases are TGTGCCAGCAGACTCGGGCCCAATAATGAGCAGTTCTTC.

The sample holds a few counts of this clone. The J gene is TRBJ1-2, the V gene TRBV4-1, with unresolved D. V lost 3 bases to trimming and J lost 5 bases, with 19 bases between them. CDR1 is MGHRA and CDR2 is YSYEKL in the germline V gene. The CDR3 is 16 residues long. The CDR3 coding sequence is TGCGCCAGCAGCCAGGTCCTGGCGGGGTCGAAATATGGCTACACCTTC. Protein sequence: CASSQVLAGSKYGYTF.

This chain joins TRBV19 and TRBJ2-6; possible D gene TRBD1, 5 bases. CDR1 and CDR2 from the germline V gene are LNHDA and SQIVND (reference sequence). Trimming shortened V by 7 bases and J by 5 bases, and 18 bases separated the two germline ends. CDR3 size: 16 residues. The CDR3 sequence: CASTLVAGLRANVLTF. CDR3 nucleotide sequence: TGTGCCAGTACGTTGGTGGCAGGGCTGAGGGCCAACGTCCTGACTTTC.

The table lists this clone with many counts. Other nucleotide sequences in the sample specify the same CDR3. V is TRBV18 and J is TRBJ2-5; D remains ambiguous. Germline V gene lookup returns CDR1 KGHSH and CDR2 LQKENI. V lost 2 bases and J lost 5, with 3 bases in between. The CDR3 is 11 residues long. CDR3 DNA: TGTGCCAGCTCACCAGAGGAGACCCAGTACTTC. Its translation is CASSPEETQYF.

In this sample, this clone turned up a few times. J is TRBJ2-7 and V is TRBV7-2; no clear D. The V gene lost 1 base and the J gene lost 4 bases, with 8 bases spanning the gap. The CDR3 extends over 13 amino acids. The germline gives CDR1 SGHTA, CDR2 FQGNSA. The CDR3 reads CASSLGHLYEQYF. CDR3 bases: TGTGCCAGCAGCTTAGGACATCTTTACGAGCAGTACTTC.

The rearrangement uses TRBV27 and TRBJ2-2; possibly TRBD1 for D (6 bases). V lost 6 bases and J lost 4, with 9 bases in between. Germline V gene lookup returns CDR1 MNHEY and CDR2 SMNVEV (reference sequence). CDR3 length: 13 amino acids. The CDR3 DNA is TGTGCCAGCAGAGTACAGGGCACCGGGGAGCTGTTTTTT. Residues: CASRVQGTGELFF.

In this sample, this clone turned up a few times. The rearrangement links TRBV4-2 to TRBJ2-3, with 8 nucleotides matching TRBD1. The germline CDR1 and CDR2 sequences are LGHNA and YNFKEQ. The CDR3 extends over 16 amino acids. V lost 1 base and J lost 0; bases outside the gene matches: 3. The CDR3 reads CASSQAGTGSTDTQYF. In nucleotides, the CDR3 is TGTGCCAGCAGCCAAGCCGGGACAGGTAGCACAGATACGCAGTATTTT.

This clone showed up just a few times. The J gene is TRBJ2-1, the V gene TRBV7-8; 10 bases line up with TRBD2. With 2 bases clipped from V and 3 bases from J, the junction kept 1 base outside the gene matches. The CDR3 runs to 15 residues. Germline CDR1 is SGHVS and CDR2 is FQNEAQ. The CDR3 region is CASSLPSGSYNEQFF. The CDR3 DNA reads as TGTGCCAGCAGCTTACCTAGCGGGAGCTACAATGAGCAGTTCTTC.

The V gene is TRBV5-1, the J gene TRBJ2-7, with 11 bases matching TRBD2. This CDR3 has 14 residues. The germline V gene encodes CDR1 SGHRS and CDR2 YFSETQ. After removal of 2 bases from V and 6 bases from J, the junction contained 4 bases not matched to a gene. CDR3 sequence (DNA): TGCGCCAGCAGCTTCAGACTAGCGGGAAGCGAGCAGTACTTC. This encodes CASSFRLAGSEQYF.

A remark on this clone: Its ends do not fully match the called genes, so a read error is possible. Here the CDR3 reads CAISESPGYGYTF. CDR3 DNA: TGTGCCATCAGTGAGTCGCCGGGATACGGCTACACCTTC. This chain joins TRBV6-4 and TRBJ1-2, with unresolved D. The CDR3 has 13 amino acids. Germline CDR1 and CDR2: MRHNA and SNTAGT.

This clone has a handful of counts. The CDR3 bases are TGTGCCAGCAGTCGACAGTGGGGCGGCGAGCAGTACTTC. It encodes CASSRQWGGEQYF. The rearrangement joins TRBV2 to TRBJ2-7; tentatively, D is TRBD1 (5 bases). Germline V gives CDR1 SNHLY, CDR2 FYNNEI. The CDR3 is 13 amino acids. With 5 bases removed from V and 6 bases from J, the gap between germline ends came to 14 bases.

The rearrangement uses TRBV7-2 and TRBJ2-3; 7 nucleotides agree with TRBD2. V shed 3 bases, J shed 3 bases, and the junction held 6 bases outside the gene matches. This CDR3 has 15 residues. The germline V gene encodes CDR1 SGHTA and CDR2 FQGNSA. The CDR3 sequence is CASSFHSGGTDTQYF. Written as DNA, the CDR3 is TGTGCCAGCAGCTTTCACTCGGGGGGAACAGATACGCAGTATTTT. Looking up the rest from reference TRBV7-2 and TRBJ2-3 gives the full variable domain: GAGVSQSPSNKVTEKGKDVELRCDPISGHTALYWYRQSLGQGLEFLIYFQGNSAPDKSGLPSDRFSAERTGGSVSTLTIQRTQQEDSAVYLCASSFHSGGTDTQYFGPGTRLTVL.

The rearrangement uses TRBV7-8 and TRBJ2-1, with D hard to call. Between the trimmed V and J ends, which lost 5 bases and 6 bases, there was a span of 29 bases. Germline CDR1 is SGHVS and CDR2 is FQNEAQ. This CDR3 comprises 19 residues. The CDR3: CASSLNPSRRAGSGNEQFF. The CDR3 DNA follows: TGTGCCAGCAGCCTAAATCCTAGTCGCCGCGCTGGATCCGGCAATGAGCAGTTCTTC.

There are many counts of this clone. This sequence joins TRBV7-6 and TRBJ2-3; 8 nucleotides agree with TRBD2. Germline V CDR1 and CDR2: SGHVS, FNYEAQ. The J segment lost 4 bases and the V segment lost 4 bases, leaving 10 bases of the junction unmatched. This CDR3 has 16 amino acids. CDR3 residues: CASSSPEAGEADTQYF. The CDR3 DNA is TGTGCCAGCAGCTCCCCAGAAGCGGGAGAGGCAGATACGCAGTATTTT.

V gene TRBV11-2 combines with J gene TRBJ2-2; the D gene is possibly TRBD1 (6 bases). The germline gives CDR1 SGHAT, CDR2 FQNNGV. The CDR3 extends over 14 amino acids. Between the trimmed V and J ends, which lost 5 bases and 4 bases, there was a span of 11 bases. CDR3 coding DNA: TGTGCCAGCAGCCGGGACACAGTCACCGGGGAGCTGTTTTTT. Translating it yields CASSRDTVTGELFF.

V is TRBV9 and J is TRBJ2-3; either TRBD1 or TRBD2 may fit D (5 bases each). The V end was cut by 4 bases, the J end by 4 bases, with 13 bases between. The CDR3 has 14 residues. In germline, CDR1 is SGDLS, CDR2 YYNGEE. The CDR3 sequence: CASSPWGTPDTQYF. For the CDR3, the DNA is TGTGCCAGCAGCCCCTGGGGGACCCCAGATACGCAGTATTTT.

This sequence joins TRBV20-1 and TRBJ2-5; no clear D gene. V lost 2 bases to trimming and J lost 1 base, with 2 bases between them. CDR3 length: 11 amino acids. The germline CDR1 and CDR2 sequences are DFQATT and SNEGSKA (reference sequence). CDR3 region: CSARSQETQYF. The CDR3 DNA reads as TGCAGTGCTAGAAGCCAAGAGACCCAGTACTTC.

The chain carries TRBV2 and TRBJ2-1; the D call may be TRBD1 or TRBD2 (5 bases each). Trimming left V 3 bases short and J 11 bases short, with 14 bases between. Germline CDR1 reads SNHLY; CDR2 reads FYNNEI. CDR3 length: 13 amino acids. CDR3 protein: CASSEGIRGQQFF. CDR3 nucleotide sequence: TGTGCCAGCAGTGAGGGTATACGGGGACAGCAGTTCTTC.

This clone was detected only a few times. CDR3 loop: CASRTQGAYTEAFF. DNA for the CDR3: TGTGCCAGCAGAACACAGGGGGCGTACACTGAAGCTTTCTTT. The chain combines TRBV5-4 with TRBJ1-1, with 9 positions matching TRBD1. This CDR3 is 14 amino acids long. Looked up from germline, CDR1 is SGHNT and CDR2 is YYREEE (reference sequence). Trimming at V came to 5 bases and at J to 3 bases, leaving 5 bases not matched to a gene.

There are a few counts of this clone. The chain has TRBV10-3 and TRBJ2-7; 7 bases are a match to TRBD1. Unmatched junction bases numbered 4, after V lost 3 bases and J lost 2 bases. CDR1 is ENHRY and CDR2 is SYGVKD in the germline V gene. The CDR3 extends over 14 amino acids. The CDR3 DNA follows: TGTGCCATCAGTGACCCCACAGGGGCCTACGAGCAGTACTTC. Its translation is CAISDPTGAYEQYF.

The rearrangement uses TRBV19 and TRBJ2-1, with D unclear. V was trimmed by 3 bases and J by 4 bases, leaving 7 bases between them. There are 13 residues in the CDR3. From germline, CDR1 is LNHDA and CDR2 SQIVND (reference sequence). CDR3 bases: TGTGCCAGTAGTATTGGCAGTTACAATGAGCAGTTCTTC. Amino acid sequence: CASSIGSYNEQFF.

This clone was seen more than once but under ten times. The V and J genes are TRBV21-1 and TRBJ2-1; the DNA was not used to check the table's D call, TRBD2. TRBV21-1 has pseudogene status. The CDR3 has 15 residues. CDR3 nucleotide sequence: TGTGCCAGCCCACTTGGGGGAGGGCCACTAAATGAGCAGTTCTTC. Residues: CASPLGGGPLNEQFF.

Here the CDR3 reads CASSEWAGGRQETQYF. CDR3 bases: TGTGCCAGCAGTGAATGGGCAGGGGGAAGGCAAGAGACCCAGTACTTC. The chain recombines TRBV25-1 with TRBJ2-5; TRBD1 matches 7 bases. The germline V gene encodes CDR1 MGHDK and CDR2 SYGVNS. J was trimmed by 2 bases and V by 1 base; bases with no gene match: 7. There are 16 residues in the CDR3.